The next 32 T cell receptor beta chains were all read from a single sample in a study of OX40 agonist ivuxolimab in advanced cancers. Generated by immunoSEQ multiplex PCR, the TCRdb table keeps only in-frame clones and is missing some. The sample records 50,000 to 60,000 clones, around 85% being singletons. Material: CD4+ or CD8+ T cells sorted from blood, obtained in a trial of the OX40 agonist ivuxolimab. These receptors were collected from an adult with an advanced solid tumor such as melanoma, head and neck, liver or kidney cancer.

V is TRBV11-2 and J is TRBJ1-1; tentatively, D is TRBD1 (5 bases). Germline CDR1 SGHAT, CDR2 FQNNGV. V was shortened by 5 bases and J by 5 bases, with 15 bases between the two germline ends. There are 14 residues in the CDR3. The CDR3 reads CASSPIRWGTEAFF. The CDR3 coding sequence is TGTGCCAGCAGCCCCATCCGGTGGGGGACTGAAGCTTTCTTT.

In this sample, this clone turned up once. The chain employs TRBV18 and TRBJ2-7, with D perhaps being TRBD1 or TRBD2 (5 bases each). This CDR3 contains 13 residues. Trimming removed 8 bases at V and 5 bases at J, with 16 bases between. Germline V CDR1 and CDR2: KGHSH, LQKENI. CDR3 coding DNA: TGTGCCAGCCTCCGGGGCCTCACTGACGAGCAGTACTTC. It is translated as CASLRGLTDEQYF. The full variable domain, its missing parts supplied by reference TRBV18 and TRBJ2-7, is NAGVMQNPRHLVRRRGQEARLRCSPMKGHSHVYWYRQLPEEGLKFMVYLQKENIIDESGMPKERFSAEFPKEGPSILRIQQVVRGDSAAYFCASLRGLTDEQYFGPGTRLTVT.

This chain connects TRBV9 to TRBJ1-3; TRBD1 agrees at 8 bases. Germline V gene lookup returns CDR1 SGDLS and CDR2 YYNGEE. V trimming: 3 bases; J trimming: 2 bases; junction bases outside the gene matches: 4. There are 15 residues in the CDR3. CDR3 in DNA: TGTGCCAGCAGCGCCGACAGGGGCCCTGGAAACACCATATATTTT. Translation: CASSADRGPGNTIYF.

As DNA, the CDR3 is TGTGCCAGCTCACTCGGACAGGGGAGGAATGAAAAACTGTTTTTT. Encoded protein: CASSLGQGRNEKLFF. This chain links TRBV18 with TRBJ1-4; the match to TRBD1 covers 9 bases. CDR3 size: 15 residues. V shed 4 bases and J 5 bases; nucleotides not matched to a gene: 5. Per germline, CDR1 KGHSH and CDR2 LQKENI.

V usage is TRBV7-2 and J usage is TRBJ2-3; D ambiguous. This CDR3 is 13 amino acids long. The V gene lost 5 bases and the J gene lost 5 bases, with 11 bases spanning the gap. Germline V gene lookup returns CDR1 SGHTA and CDR2 FQGNSA. CDR3 region: CASSPPPEDTQYF. The CDR3, as DNA: TGTGCCAGCAGCCCTCCCCCGGAAGATACGCAGTATTTT.

This rearrangement joins TRBV7-2 to TRBJ1-1; TRBD1 agrees at 11 bases. The CDR3 is 16 residues long. V gave up 4 bases and J gave up 6 bases; unmatched junction bases: 10. Germline V gene lookup returns CDR1 SGHTA and CDR2 FQGNSA. The chain's CDR3 is CASSSRDRGMVAEAFF. The CDR3 nucleotides read TGTGCCAGCAGCTCACGGGACAGGGGGATGGTGGCTGAAGCTTTCTTT.

The V and J genes are TRBV10-3 and TRBJ2-2; 8 positions agree with TRBD1. The V segment lost 2 bases and the J segment 3 bases; nucleotides outside the gene matches: 11. From germline, CDR1 is ENHRY and CDR2 SYGVKD. The CDR3 sequence is 18 residues long. The CDR3: CAISEGGQGRKDTGELFF. The CDR3 DNA follows: TGTGCCATCAGTGAGGGAGGACAGGGACGTAAGGACACCGGGGAGCTGTTTTTT.

The chain combines TRBV10-3 with TRBJ1-2, with TRBD1 as a possible D gene (5 bases). Germline loops: CDR1 ENHRY, CDR2 SYGVKD. The CDR3 is made up of 12 amino acids. V was shortened by 11 bases and J by 0 bases, with 10 bases between the two germline ends. CDR3 amino acids: CAATATNYGYTF. The CDR3 coding sequence is TGTGCCGCGACAGCGACTAACTATGGCTACACCTTC.

The rearrangement links TRBV10-3 to TRBJ1-2; D gene uncertain. The length of the CDR3 is 12 residues. Germline V gene lookup returns CDR1 ENHRY and CDR2 SYGVKD. Trimming took 2 bases from V and 5 from J, leaving 6 bases between them. The CDR3 coding sequence is TGTGCCATCAGTGAGCAAGGTTATGGCTACACCTTC. It encodes CAISEQGYGYTF.

The chain combines TRBV4-2 with TRBJ2-2; D uncertain. V lost 0 bases to trimming and J lost 1 base, with 15 bases between them. CDR1 is LGHNA and CDR2 is YNFKEQ in the germline V gene. This CDR3 comprises 18 residues. The CDR3 protein is CASSQDPAKSLNTGELFF. The CDR3 region has the DNA TGTGCCAGCAGCCAAGATCCCGCGAAGTCCTTGAACACCGGGGAGCTGTTTTTT.

This clone was detected only once. The chain is built from TRBV6-1 and TRBJ1-1; no clear D. The CDR3 totals 13 residues. From germline, CDR1 is MNHNS and CDR2 SASEGT. Between the trimmed V and J ends, which lost 5 bases and 5 bases, there was a span of 12 bases. The CDR3 here is CASSSHTRTEAFF. CDR3 DNA: TGTGCCAGCAGTTCCCACACGAGGACTGAAGCTTTCTTT.

This clone has a handful of counts. The chain links TRBV6-7 to TRBJ2-5, with a weak D call TRBD1 (6 bases). TRBV6-7 is marked as an open reading frame, function uncertain. The V and J ends lost 7 bases and 5 bases respectively, with 20 bases between them. The CDR3 consists of 15 residues. The CDR3 is CASKYRTATTETQYF. CDR3 coding DNA: TGTGCCAGCAAATATCGGACAGCGACGACGGAGACCCAGTACTTC.

This rearrangement joins TRBV27 to TRBJ1-6; TRBD1 matches 9 bases. The CDR3 is 15 amino acids. The J segment lost 7 bases and the V segment lost 3 bases, leaving 4 bases of the junction unmatched. CDR1 MNHEY and CDR2 SMNVEV come from the germline V gene (reference sequence). The CDR3 DNA reads TGTGCCAGCAGTTTCATGACAGGGGGGAATTCACCCCTCCACTTT. This encodes CASSFMTGGNSPLHF.

The chain links TRBV27 to TRBJ1-1; TRBD1 matches 7 bases. CDR1 is MNHEY and CDR2 is SMNVEV in the germline V gene (reference sequence). This CDR3 has 14 residues. The V segment lost 7 bases and the J segment 10 bases; nucleotides outside the gene matches: 15. DNA for the CDR3: TGTGCCAGCAACCTTAAGGGGGCGCGCCATCCAGCTTTCTTT. Amino acid sequence: CASNLKGARHPAFF.

The rearrangement joins TRBV18 to TRBJ2-5; the D gene is possibly TRBD1 (6 bases). This CDR3 contains 12 residues. Germline CDR1 reads KGHSH; CDR2 reads LQKENI. The V end was cut by 9 bases, the J end by 5 bases, with 13 bases between. CDR3 bases: TGTGCCAGTCAGGGGTTAGCTGAGACCCAGTACTTC. Translated, it gives CASQGLAETQYF.

CDR3 sequence (DNA): TGTGCCAGCAGATTAGCGGGGGGCGGCCAAGAGACCCAGTACTTC. This sequence encodes CASRLAGGGQETQYF. The chain recombines TRBV28 with TRBJ2-5; the match to TRBD2 covers 10 bases. The CDR3 has 15 amino acids. CDR1 is MDHEN and CDR2 is SYDVKM in the germline V gene. V gave up 6 bases and J gave up 1 base; unmatched junction bases: 5.

This sequence joins TRBV6-5 and TRBJ1-2, with a weak D call TRBD1 (5 bases). Looked up from germline, CDR1 is MNHEY and CDR2 is SVGAGI. Between the trimmed V and J ends, which lost 0 bases and 2 bases, there was a span of 13 bases. This CDR3 contains 16 residues. The CDR3: CASSYSKYSGNYGYTF. The CDR3 coding sequence is TGTGCCAGCAGTTACTCGAAGTACTCAGGGAACTATGGCTACACCTTC.

Here the CDR3 reads CASSYDGTGYFETQYF. The CDR3 region has the DNA TGTGCCAGCAGCTATGACGGGACAGGGTATTTTGAGACCCAGTACTTC. The V and J genes are TRBV5-4 and TRBJ2-5, with TRBD1 matching over 9 bases. The junction had 11 bases not matched to a gene; V was cut back by 3 bases and J by 5 bases. Germline V gene data show CDR1 as SGHNT and CDR2 as YYREEE (reference sequence). The CDR3 spans 16 residues.

This sequence joins TRBV18 and TRBJ2-3; D is possibly TRBD1 (6 bases). Trimming removed 2 bases from V and 5 bases from J, with 11 bases in between. The CDR3 totals 14 residues. Germline V lookup: CDR1 KGHSH, CDR2 LQKENI. The CDR3 sequence: CASSPYRDQDTQYF. DNA of the CDR3: TGTGCCAGCTCACCATACAGGGATCAAGATACGCAGTATTTT.

The CDR3 bases are TGTGCCAGCAGCCCGACCGGGACAGGGGGCGAAAAACTGTTTTTT. Protein sequence: CASSPTGTGGEKLFF. This chain joins TRBV7-6 and TRBJ1-4, with TRBD1 matching over 12 bases. J gave up 8 bases and V 5 bases, and 6 bases lay outside the gene matches. The length of the CDR3 is 15 residues. Germline assignment: CDR1 SGHVS and CDR2 FNYEAQ. The full variable domain, completed using reference TRBV7-6 and TRBJ1-4, is GAGVSQSPRYKVTKRGQDVALRCDPISGHVSLYWYRQALGQGPEFLTYFNYEAQQDKSGLPNDRFSAERPEGSISTLTIQRTEQRDSAMYRCASSPTGTGGEKLFFGSGTQLSVL.

The chain couples TRBV19 to TRBJ1-1; D perhaps matches TRBD1 (5 bases). Trimming shortened V by 4 bases and J by 4 bases, and 13 bases separated the two germline ends. In germline, CDR1 is LNHDA, CDR2 SQIVND (reference sequence). CDR3 size: 14 residues. CDR3 in DNA: TGTGCCAGTAGTAAATCGACAGTGGGCACTGAAGCTTTCTTT. Translation gives CASSKSTVGTEAFF.

Here the CDR3 DNA reads TGCGCCAGCAGCTTAGTCCCTAGCGGGGGCACGGGTGAGCAGTTCTTC. This sequence encodes CASSLVPSGGTGEQFF. This chain links TRBV5-1 with TRBJ2-1; 10 positions match TRBD2. V lost 2 bases and J lost 9; bases outside the gene matches: 11. Germline lookup yields CDR1 SGHRS and CDR2 YFSETQ. The CDR3 extends over 16 amino acids.

This chain connects TRBV18 to TRBJ1-1; 8 nucleotides align to TRBD1. Germline lookup yields CDR1 KGHSH and CDR2 LQKENI. The J segment lost 5 bases and the V segment lost 3 bases, leaving 11 bases of the junction unmatched. This CDR3 has 16 amino acids. The chain's CDR3 is CASSPLHQGADTEAFF. The CDR3 nucleotides read TGTGCCAGCTCACCGCTTCATCAGGGGGCGGATACTGAAGCTTTCTTT.

This clone appeared a few times. The V call is TRBV6-6, the J call TRBJ1-1; D is uncertain. This CDR3 has 14 residues. V lost 2 bases and J lost 5, with 12 bases in between. Germline V gene sequence: CDR1 MNHNY, CDR2 SVGAGI (reference sequence). The DNA of the CDR3 is TGTGCCAGCAGTTACACAACCACTGGTACTGAAGCTTTCTTT. As protein: CASSYTTTGTEAFF.

A remark on this clone: Other nucleotide sequences from this sample produce the same CDR3. CDR3 sequence: CSVANRGTGYTF. The DNA for the CDR3 is TGCAGCGTTGCTAACAGGGGGACCGGCTACACCTTC. The rearrangement joins TRBV29-1 to TRBJ1-2; 8 positions agree with TRBD1. The CDR3 has 12 residues. Germline CDR1 reads SQVTM; CDR2 reads ANQGSEA. J lost 8 bases, V lost 4 bases, and 6 bases had no gene match.

The table lists this clone with a count of one. This chain connects TRBV5-5 to TRBJ1-6, with D hard to call. Trimming pared 0 bases from V and 6 bases from J, leaving 7 bases between. Germline CDR1 SGHKS, CDR2 YYEKEE (reference sequence). This CDR3 has 14 amino acids. As DNA, the CDR3 is TGTGCCAGCAGCTTGGGGCCTGGTAATTCACCCCTCCACTTT. Translating gives CASSLGPGNSPLHF.

The chain carries TRBV6-1 and TRBJ1-3, with a weak D call TRBD1 (6 bases). Trimming took 4 bases from V and 3 from J, leaving 22 bases between them. The germline gives CDR1 MNHNS, CDR2 SASEGT. The CDR3 spans 18 residues. CDR3 bases: TGTGCCAGCAGTGGGGAACGAGGCAGGGGAGGGTTTGGAAACACCATATATTTT. As protein: CASSGERGRGGFGNTIYF.

The CDR3: CASRTTGGGGYTF. The CDR3 coding sequence is TGTGCCAGCAGGACCACAGGGGGCGGTGGCTACACCTTC. The gene calls are TRBV27 and TRBJ1-2, with 9 positions matching TRBD1. Per germline, CDR1 MNHEY and CDR2 SMNVEV (reference sequence). The CDR3 extends over 13 amino acids. V lost 6 bases to trimming and J lost 7 bases; unmatched junction nucleotides: 6.

V is TRBV6-5 and J is TRBJ1-2; 7 nucleotides align to TRBD1. The length of the CDR3 is 13 residues. The germline V gene has CDR1 MNHEY and CDR2 SVGAGI. V gave up 5 bases and J gave up 7 bases; unmatched junction bases: 7. CDR3 in DNA: TGTGCCAGCAGTGCTCAACAGGGGTTTGGCTACACCTTC. Protein: CASSAQQGFGYTF.

The chain employs TRBV7-8 and TRBJ2-7, with 9 bases that match TRBD1. CDR1 is SGHVS, CDR2 FQNEAQ, per germline. V gave up 5 bases and J gave up 6 bases; unmatched junction bases: 11. This CDR3 region has 15 residues. CDR3 coding DNA: TGTGCCAGCAGCCAACGGGACAGGGAGGTTCCCGAGCAGTACTTC. The encoded protein is CASSQRDREVPEQYF.

This clone showed up just a few times. The chain employs TRBV6-6 and TRBJ1-1, with 9 bases matching TRBD1. CDR1 and CDR2 (germline): MNHNY, SVGAGI (reference sequence). Germline trimming cut 6 bases from V and 5 bases from J; bases unmatched to any gene: 7. This CDR3 comprises 14 residues. Here the CDR3 reads CASRRQGEGTEAFF. The CDR3 nucleotides are TGTGCCAGCAGGCGACAGGGGGAAGGGACTGAAGCTTTCTTT.

The chain is built from TRBV5-4 and TRBJ2-2, with D tentatively TRBD2 (6 bases). From germline, CDR1 is SGHNT and CDR2 YYREEE (reference sequence). Deletions cut 4 bases from V and 2 bases from J, with 12 bases between. The CDR3 contains 15 residues. In DNA form, the CDR3 reads TGTGCCAGCAGCGAACGGGGGTATAACACCGGGGAGCTGTTTTTT. This gives the protein CASSERGYNTGELFF.